A selection of T cell receptor beta chains follows, all from one sample in a study of blood T cell repertoires in COVID-19. Sequenced by immunoSEQ multiplex PCR; TCRdb stores in-frame clones only, minus some. The data hold approximately 46,000 clones, with 80% to 90% observed a single time. Material for sequencing was peripheral blood. These receptors all stem from a man aged 65-85 years with active COVID-19. CDR3s include the opening cysteine and the closing phenylalanine or tryptophan. A D gene is named only where the DNA matches it firmly.

V gene,CDR3 length,J gene,D gene,CDR3 protein
TRBV6-5,13,TRBJ1-1,NA,CASSYGGQTEAFF
TRBV25-1,14,TRBJ1-2,TRBD1,CASSDRTGVYGYTF
TRBV5-4,16,TRBJ2-6,NA,CASSPGQYSGANVLTF
TRBV28,18,TRBJ1-5,NA,CASSPRDKEFLDDQPQHF
TRBV5-8,16,TRBJ1-5,TRBD1,CASSTGQGYSNQPQHF
TRBV2,15,TRBJ1-2,NA,CASSERDSLSDGYTF
TRBV5-1,17,TRBJ2-7,TRBD1,CASSSGGRTGGSYEQYF
TRBV20-1,10,TRBJ1-1,NA,CKGGETKTFF
TRBV11-3,13,TRBJ2-2,NA,CASSLARAGELFF
TRBV5-1,15,TRBJ2-1,NA,CASSFRTGSYNEQFF
TRBV6-5,13,TRBJ1-1,NA,CASSQNWNTEAFF
TRBV19,17,TRBJ2-1,TRBD2,CASSLRTSGGIDNEQFF
TRBV7-3,15,TRBJ2-3,NA,CASSFRGEITDTQYF
TRBV9,16,TRBJ2-3,NA,CASSVEERPRTDTQYF
TRBV6-5,15,TRBJ2-6,NA,CASSYTNSGANVLTF
TRBV7-2,16,TRBJ2-3,NA,CASSLKFGLATDTQYF
TRBV21-1,14,TRBJ2-7,NA,CASSSWDSSYEQYF
TRBV5-1,15,TRBJ1-4,TRBD1,CASSLQGAENEKLFF
TRBV6-5,14,TRBJ1-2,NA,CASSPGGSFYGYTF
TRBV6-5,15,TRBJ2-7,NA,CASSYSTGALGEQYF
TRBV27,17,TRBJ2-6,TRBD2,CASSSGLAGTGANVLTF
TRBV15,14,TRBJ2-2,NA,CATSRVGATGELFF
TRBV27,15,TRBJ2-1,TRBD2,CASGLLAGGLNEQFF
TRBV4-2,18,TRBJ2-1,NA,CASSQDPMGASSYNEQFF
TRBV7-2,16,TRBJ2-5,TRBD2,CASSLASGGRQETQYF
TRBV10-3,16,TRBJ2-6,TRBD1,CAISEWTGTGANVLTF
TRBV7-2,16,TRBJ2-7,TRBD2,CASSSTRSGGSYEQYF
TRBV10-1,15,TRBJ2-2,NA,CASSNHRVNTGELFF
TRBV11-2,12,TRBJ2-1,NA,CASSLVVSEQFF
TRBV27,15,TRBJ2-1,TRBD1,CASSLWGQGDYEQFF
TRBV5-5,14,TRBJ2-1,NA,CASSLADSGYWQFF
TRBV10-3,14,TRBJ2-7,NA,CAIRVAGSSYEQYF
TRBV5-4,15,TRBJ2-5,TRBD2,CASSLAAGDQETQYF
TRBV6-1,15,TRBJ2-7,NA,CASSEGAGSSYEQYF
TRBV9,14,TRBJ2-1,NA,CASSVVDRYNEQFF
TRBV19,19,TRBJ2-5,TRBD2,CASSIMAASGGAWQETQYF
TRBV6-2/TRBV6-3,15,TRBJ1-5,NA,CASSYAGSSNQPQHF
TRBV15,16,TRBJ2-3,NA,CATSRADTRNTDTQYF
TRBV3-1/TRBV3-2,15,TRBJ1-5,NA,CASSQGPYSNQPQHF
TRBV5-1,13,TRBJ2-2,NA,CASSLGPSRELFF
TRBV12-3/TRBV12-4,13,TRBJ2-2,NA,CASIADSTGELFF
TRBV18,14,TRBJ1-1,NA,CASSPQSENTEAFF
TRBV15,18,TRBJ2-4,TRBD2,CATSRELIRGEAKNIQYF
TRBV5-1,16,TRBJ2-2,NA,CASSLLVTTGAGELFF
TRBV13,16,TRBJ2-3,TRBD2,CASSLGSGTSGETQYF
TRBV5-4,15,TRBJ2-7,TRBD1,CASSSGGRSSYEQYF
TRBV7-9,15,TRBJ2-3,TRBD2,CASNLPGRGSDTQYF
TRBV3-1/TRBV3-2,16,TRBJ1-6,TRBD1,CASSPGDRGYNSPLHF
TRBV18,15,TRBJ1-1,NA,CASSPQAGMNTEAFF
TRBV28,15,TRBJ2-2,TRBD1,CASTPQGQNNGELFF
TRBV5-1,15,TRBJ1-1,TRBD1,CASSSPRGRGTEAFF
TRBV12-3/TRBV12-4,13,TRBJ2-2,TRBD1,CASSFRGRGELFF
TRBV6-1,15,TRBJ2-7,NA,CASSEKGVYSYEQYF
TRBV7-8,15,TRBJ2-1,TRBD2,CASNPVAGGRNEQFF
TRBV7-3,15,TRBJ2-1,TRBD1,CASSSPGGTYNEQFF